The clone carrying this T cell receptor beta chain was recorded only once. This sample was taken from a study of control samples from healthy donors and cancer patients. The CDR3 runs 17 residues. Trimming cost V 3 bases and J 2 bases, with 14 bases left between them. Looked up from germline, CDR1 is MNHEY and CDR2 is SMNVEV (reference sequence). Some clones are missing from TCRdb's copy, which holds only in-frame ones; the method was immunoSEQ multiplex PCR. The sample lists 150,000 to 200,000 clones; 80% to 90% were seen once. J is TRBJ2-6 and V is TRBV27; D might be TRBD1 (5 bases). The specimen was blood. The receptor was derived from a woman aged 30 to 39 in good health. CDR3 loop: CASSFLAGRPGANVLTF. In DNA, the CDR3 is TGTGCCAGCAGTTTTCTTGCAGGGCGCCCTGGGGCCAACGTCCTGACTTTC.